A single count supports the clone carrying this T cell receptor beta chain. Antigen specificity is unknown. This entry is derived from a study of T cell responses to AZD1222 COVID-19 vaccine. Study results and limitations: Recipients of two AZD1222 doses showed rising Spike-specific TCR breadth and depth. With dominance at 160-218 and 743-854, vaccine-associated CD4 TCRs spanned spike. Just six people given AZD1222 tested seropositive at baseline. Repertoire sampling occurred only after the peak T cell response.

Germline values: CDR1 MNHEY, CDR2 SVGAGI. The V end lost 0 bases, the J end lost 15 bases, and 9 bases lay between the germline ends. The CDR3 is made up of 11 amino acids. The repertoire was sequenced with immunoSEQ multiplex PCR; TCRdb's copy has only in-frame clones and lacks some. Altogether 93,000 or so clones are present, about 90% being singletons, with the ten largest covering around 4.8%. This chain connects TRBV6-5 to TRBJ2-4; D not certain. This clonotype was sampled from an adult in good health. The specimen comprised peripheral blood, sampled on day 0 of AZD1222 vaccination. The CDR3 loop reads CASSYSRFMYF. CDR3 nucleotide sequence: TGTGCCAGCAGTTACTCGAGATTTATGTACTTC.